This TCR beta chain appears in the sequencing data of a study of T-cell memory formation after mild COVID-19. TCRdb re-derived calls from the 5' RACE reads in MiXCR, one entry per CDR3 protein. The repertoire holds about 140,000 distinct CDR3 sequences, with 13% to 15% as singletons. Germline V gene lookup returns CDR1 ENHRY and CDR2 SYGVKD. The CDR3 covers 15 residues. J gave up 7 bases and V 3 bases, and 7 bases lay outside the gene matches. This clonotype appeared a few times. This clonotype originated in an adult woman who had mild COVID-19 (a few samples of this study predate the infection). Cell type and time point are not known. The sample consisted of PBMCs or a T cell subset sorted from them (not recorded which). This chain links TRBV10-3 with TRBJ2-1, with 9 positions matching TRBD2. CDR3 loop: CAISDLAGDQNEQFF. CDR3 coding DNA: TGTGCCATCAGTGATTTAGCGGGAGACCAGAATGAGCAGTTCTTC.